This entry concerns a single T cell receptor beta chain. Its specific antigen is unknown. Per-base qualities were not stored, and no clone one base away is much larger. V sheds 4 bases and J sheds 13 bases, leaving 17 bases between their ends. In the germline V gene, CDR1 corresponds to SGHTA and CDR2 to FQGNSA. The CDR3 runs 13 residues from the cysteine to the phenylalanine. Only the CDR3 region is kept as DNA, spanning 39 bases read in frame from base 1. The intended sense of this specimen's time point label: baseline before first vaccination. Vaccinee samples were obtained from the UK trials COV001 and COV002, which included a single-blind randomized controlled phase 2/3 trial of AZD1222 (ChAdOx1 nCoV-19) in healthy adults. For TCRbeta chain sequencing, PBMC samples were collected from trial participants at day 0 and at day 28 after the second dose. The entry originates in a study of T cell responses to AZD1222 COVID-19 vaccine (dated by TCRdb to the early 2020s). For the wider study: AZD1222 recipients with second doses at about 4 weeks or about 12 weeks were pooled, because spike-specific TCR depth and breadth did not differ between schedules. A total of 230 to 250 trial participants underwent TCR sequencing, of whom about 200 had received two doses of AZD1222 and 26 had received two doses of the MenACWY control vaccine. Trial participants were enrolled by age into 18-55, 56-69 and 70-plus year subgroups, with about 150, 28 and 57 TCR-sequenced participants respectively.

The CDR3 regions of human TCRbeta chains were analyzed by immunosequencing. The authors' analysis ran thus. Repertoire TCRs were matched against a reference library of SARS-CoV-2-specific TCRs generated with the MIRA antigen-specificity platform. Breadth was defined as the fraction of unique TCRs that were SARS-CoV-2-associated. Depth was defined as the fraction of total T cells that were SARS-CoV-2-associated. Using the MIRA data, every spike-specific TCR was mapped to the spike region that the TCR reacted to and assigned to either a CD4 or a CD8 class. Log10-transformed breadth and depth values were compared by one-way ANOVA with Sidak's multiple comparisons tests. Entries here come from immuneACCESS through TCRdb and include only in-frame sequences with V and J called. Some clones fail to appear in such tables; in the studies checked, an unresolved V gene covers under half of the shortfall, and the cause of the remainder is unknown. From that table come the V and J calls and clone size; the DNA was used to work out D and trimming. The sample table records 120,000 to 150,000 clones; approximately 90% of these occur just once. In total, the top ten clones hold 2.8% of the sample.

Overall study outcomes, separate from this receptor: Conclusions about previously exposed vaccinees were limited because only six AZD1222 recipients were SARS-CoV-2 seropositive at baseline. Spike-specific TCR breadth and depth rose significantly after two AZD1222 doses compared with day 0 and with MenACWY recipients. Reportedly, close to half of the unique spike-specific TCRs recognized epitopes lying outside the regions that are mutated in the B.1.351 and B.1.1.7 variants. The 56-69-year group was small, and its depth increase did not reach significance, likely because of low power. Participants were mostly white British, with more females than males. The authors suggested clonal diversity may have been underestimated. The whole spike protein was spanned by vaccine-associated CD4 TCRs, and dominant responses were seen in regions 160-218 and 743-854. No day 14 peak-response samples were available, so repertoires were characterized only after the peak T cell response.

Specimen: peripheral blood, collected on day 0 of AZD1222 vaccination. The chain joins TRBV7-2 to TRBJ2-1, with a weak D call of TRBD2 (6 bases match). The sequence derives from an adult in good health. The DNA reads TGTGCCAGCAGCTCTAATTCAGCGGGTACTCAGTTCTTC. This yields the protein CASSSNSAGTQFF.